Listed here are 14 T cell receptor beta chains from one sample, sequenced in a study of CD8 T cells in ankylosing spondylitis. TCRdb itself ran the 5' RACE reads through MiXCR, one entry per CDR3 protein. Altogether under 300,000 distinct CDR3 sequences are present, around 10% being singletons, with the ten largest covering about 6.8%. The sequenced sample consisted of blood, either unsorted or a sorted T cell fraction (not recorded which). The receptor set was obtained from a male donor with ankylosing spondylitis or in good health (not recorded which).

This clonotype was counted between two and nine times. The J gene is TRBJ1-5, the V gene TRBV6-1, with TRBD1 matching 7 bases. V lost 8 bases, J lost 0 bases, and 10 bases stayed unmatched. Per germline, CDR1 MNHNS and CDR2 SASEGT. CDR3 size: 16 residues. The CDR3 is CASLTRTGLSNQPQHF. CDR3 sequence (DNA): TGTGCCAGCCTAACTAGGACAGGTCTTAGCAATCAGCCCCAGCATTTT.

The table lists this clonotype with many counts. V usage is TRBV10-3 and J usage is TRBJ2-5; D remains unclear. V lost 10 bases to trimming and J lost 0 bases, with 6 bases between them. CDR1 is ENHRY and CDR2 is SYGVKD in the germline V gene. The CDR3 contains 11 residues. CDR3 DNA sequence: TGTGCCACCATCAACCAAGAGACCCAGTACTTC. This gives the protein CATINQETQYF.

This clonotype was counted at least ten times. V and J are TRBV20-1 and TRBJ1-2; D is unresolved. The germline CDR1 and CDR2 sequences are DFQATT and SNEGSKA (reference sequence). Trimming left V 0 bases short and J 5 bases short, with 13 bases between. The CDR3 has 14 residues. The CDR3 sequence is CSARDDSLEYGYTF. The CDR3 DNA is TGCAGTGCTAGAGATGACTCCCTGGAGTATGGCTACACCTTC.

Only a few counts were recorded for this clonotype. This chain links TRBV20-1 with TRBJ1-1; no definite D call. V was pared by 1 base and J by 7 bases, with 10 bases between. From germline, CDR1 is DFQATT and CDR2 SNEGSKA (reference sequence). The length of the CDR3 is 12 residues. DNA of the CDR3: TGCAGTGCTAGAGCGGCGGCTGATGAAGCTTTCTTT. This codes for CSARAAADEAFF.

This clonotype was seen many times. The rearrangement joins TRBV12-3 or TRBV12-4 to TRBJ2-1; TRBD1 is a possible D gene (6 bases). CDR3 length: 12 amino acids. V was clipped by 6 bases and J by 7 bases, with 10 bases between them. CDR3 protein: CASSSRGNEQFF. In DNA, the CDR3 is TGTGCCAGCAGCTCTAGGGGGAATGAGCAGTTCTTC.

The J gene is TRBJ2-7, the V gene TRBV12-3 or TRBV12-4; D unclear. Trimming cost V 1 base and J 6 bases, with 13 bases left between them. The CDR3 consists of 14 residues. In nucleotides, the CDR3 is TGTGCCAGCAGTTTAGGCAGGACGACCGGCGAGCAGTACTTC. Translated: CASSLGRTTGEQYF.

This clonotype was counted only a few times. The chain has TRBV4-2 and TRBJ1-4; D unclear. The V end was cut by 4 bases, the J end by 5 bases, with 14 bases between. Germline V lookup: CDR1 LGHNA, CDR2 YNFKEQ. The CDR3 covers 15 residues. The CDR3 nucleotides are TGTGCCAGCAGCCCTGGGGTCAGGAGAAATGAAAAACTGTTTTTT. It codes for CASSPGVRRNEKLFF.

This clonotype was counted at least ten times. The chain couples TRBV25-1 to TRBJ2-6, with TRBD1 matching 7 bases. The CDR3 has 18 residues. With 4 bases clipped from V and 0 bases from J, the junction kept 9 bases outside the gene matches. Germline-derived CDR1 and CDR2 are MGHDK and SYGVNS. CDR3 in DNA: TGTGCCAGCAGTGCGCACAGGGGTCTGGTCTCTGGGGCCAACGTCCTGACTTTC. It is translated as CASSAHRGLVSGANVLTF.

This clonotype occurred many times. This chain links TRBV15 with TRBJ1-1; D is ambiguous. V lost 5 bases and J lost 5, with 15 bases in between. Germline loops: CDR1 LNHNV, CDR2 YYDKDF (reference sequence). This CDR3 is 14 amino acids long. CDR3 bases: TGTGCCACCAGCTCCGGGTTCCCGAGGACTGAAGCTTTCTTT. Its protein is CATSSGFPRTEAFF. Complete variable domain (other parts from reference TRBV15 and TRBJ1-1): DAMVIQNPRYQVTQFGKPVTLSCSQTLNHNVMYWYQQKSSQAPKLLFHYYDKDFNNEADTPDNFQSRRPNTSFCFLDIRSPGLGDTAMYLCATSSGFPRTEAFFGQGTRLTVV.

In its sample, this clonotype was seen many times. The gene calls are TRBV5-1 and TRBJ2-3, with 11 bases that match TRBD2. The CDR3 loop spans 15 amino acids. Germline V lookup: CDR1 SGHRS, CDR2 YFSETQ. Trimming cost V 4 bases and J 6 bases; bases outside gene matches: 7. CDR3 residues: CASSGLAGGRDTQYF. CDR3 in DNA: TGCGCCAGCAGCGGGCTAGCGGGAGGTCGGGATACGCAGTATTTT.

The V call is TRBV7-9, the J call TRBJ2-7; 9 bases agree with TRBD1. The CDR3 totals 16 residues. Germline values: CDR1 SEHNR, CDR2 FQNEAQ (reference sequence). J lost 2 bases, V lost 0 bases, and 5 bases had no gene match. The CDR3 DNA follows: TGTGCCAGCAGCTTAGCTGGGACAGGGCTTACCTACGAGCAGTACTTC. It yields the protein CASSLAGTGLTYEQYF.

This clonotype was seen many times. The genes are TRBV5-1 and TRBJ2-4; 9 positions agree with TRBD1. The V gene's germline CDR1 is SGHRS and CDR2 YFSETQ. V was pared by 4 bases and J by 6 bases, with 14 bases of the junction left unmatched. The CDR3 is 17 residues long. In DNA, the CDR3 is TGCGCCAGCAGCCCAACCGGGACAGGGAGTGATAGAAACATTCAGTACTTC. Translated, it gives CASSPTGTGSDRNIQYF.

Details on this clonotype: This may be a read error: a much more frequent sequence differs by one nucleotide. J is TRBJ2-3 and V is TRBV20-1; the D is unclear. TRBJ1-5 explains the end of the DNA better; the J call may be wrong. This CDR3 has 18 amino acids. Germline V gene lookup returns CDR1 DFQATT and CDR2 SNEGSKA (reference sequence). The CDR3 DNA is TGCAGTGCTCGCGGACCCTACGGCGGTCGGGGTACCGCAGATACGCAGCATTTT. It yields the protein CSARGPYGGRGTADTQHF.

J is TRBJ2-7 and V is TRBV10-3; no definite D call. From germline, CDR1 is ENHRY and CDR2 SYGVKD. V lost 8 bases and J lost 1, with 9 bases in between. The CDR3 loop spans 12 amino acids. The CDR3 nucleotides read TGTGCCATCCAGACTCTTTCCTACGAGCAGTACTTC. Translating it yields CAIQTLSYEQYF.